Here is one T cell receptor beta chain with its context. Its antigen is not yet known. Base qualities are not provided; no much larger clone lies one nucleotide away. Single viable CD3+CD4+CD8-CD45RO+ cells were sorted as memory CD4+ T cells on a FACSAria II. CMV serostatus was determined with a Roche Elecsys assay detecting serum IgG against CMV pp150, pp28, p38 and p52. Following thawing, total CD4+ T cells were enriched through positive selection using CD4 magnetic microbeads. The samples came from a different study that was designed specifically to examine the CD4+ T cell memory repertoire. Peripheral blood mononuclear cells were isolated and cryopreserved according to standard operating procedures, and serum was kept at -80 degrees C. Staining used CD3-PerCP (BW264/56), CD4-APC (RPA-T4), CD45RO-PE (UCHT1) and CD8-Pacific Orange (3B5) antibodies, with Sytox blue excluding non-viable cells. This specimen belongs to a study of memory CD4+ T cells and cytomegalovirus serostatus (dated by TCRdb to between 2019 and 2020). Context from the whole study: A total of around 35 healthy Belgian adults, of whom 9 were CMV seropositive and approximately 24 were CMV seronegative, were included in the cohort. The study sequenced CD4+ memory TCRbeta repertoires of a Belgian cohort with known cytomegalovirus serostatus to replicate a published TCR-based CMV serostatus classifier.

Looking up the germline V gene yields CDR1 SQVTM and CDR2 ANQGSEA. V is clipped by 4 bases and J by 0 bases, and the sequence between their germline boundaries is 7 bases long. The CDR3 runs 13 residues from the cysteine to the phenylalanine. CDR3 DNA is the only sequence kept; it has 39 bases, read in frame from the first base. Genomic DNA was extracted from sorted cells with the Quick-DNA Microprep Kit. Amplification of TCRbeta DNA was done with the immunoSEQ hsTCRbeta kit, following the protocol from the manufacturer. TCRbeta libraries were sequenced on an Illumina MiSeq instrument. The paper's data handling went like this. Removing out-of-frame sequences left a few million distinct TCRbeta sequences, an average of approximately 61,000 per individual. Each individual was scored by the count of 150 or so previously reported CMV-associated TCRbeta sequences and the total productive distinct TCRbeta count. A beta-binomial model was reimplemented in Python, and scikit-learn random forests with default parameters were trained on US cohort data. Classifier performance on the Belgian cohort was summarized as median AUC with percentile confidence intervals over 10,000 bootstrap iterations. The source is immuneACCESS, and TCRdb retained only in-frame sequences with V and J called. Part of the clones is not carried over; for the studies checked, unresolved V genes explain less than half of this, and the remainder is unexplained. Clonal size and the V and J genes are those of that table, whereas D and trimming came from the DNA. Recorded for this sample are tens of thousands of clones; roughly 87% of them occurred a single time. Roughly 0.4% of the sample belongs to the ten largest clones.

General study outcomes and caveats: Of 164 previously reported CMV-associated TCRbeta sequences, around 70 appeared in the CD4+ memory repertoires, each in one to five individuals. For predicting CMV serostatus, the median bootstrapped AUC was approximately 0.96 using the original framework and around 0.9 using a US-trained random forest. On the Belgian cohort, the classifier built on the original framework reached a median bootstrapped AUC of roughly 0.96, with a 95% CI of 0.76-1.00. The results were interpreted as suggesting that the CMV-associated TCR signature is largely present in the CD4+ memory repertoire. Only CD4+CD45RO+ memory cells were sequenced, in contrast to the original study, which included naive and memory CD4+ and CD8+ populations.

The rearranged segments are TRBV29-1 and TRBJ1-5, with the D gene not confidently named. Specimen: memory CD4+ T cells from blood. The clonotype comes from an adult in good health and CMV-seronegative. The nucleotide sequence reads as follows: TGCAGCGTTGCTGAAAATAGCAATCAGCCCCAGCATTTT. Translated, it gives CSVAENSNQPQHF.